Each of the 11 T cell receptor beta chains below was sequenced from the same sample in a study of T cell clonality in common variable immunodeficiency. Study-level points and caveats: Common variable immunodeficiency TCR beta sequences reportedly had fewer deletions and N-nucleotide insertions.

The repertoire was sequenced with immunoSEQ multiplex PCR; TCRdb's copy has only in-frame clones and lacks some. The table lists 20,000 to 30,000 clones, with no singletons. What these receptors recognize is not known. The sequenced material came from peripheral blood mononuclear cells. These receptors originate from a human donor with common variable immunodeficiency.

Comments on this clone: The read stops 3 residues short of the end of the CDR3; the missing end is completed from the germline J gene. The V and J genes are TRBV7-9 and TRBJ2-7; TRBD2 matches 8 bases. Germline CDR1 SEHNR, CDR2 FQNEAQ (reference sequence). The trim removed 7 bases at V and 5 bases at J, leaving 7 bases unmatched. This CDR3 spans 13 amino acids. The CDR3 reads CASMTSVGDEQYF. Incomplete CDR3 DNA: TGTGCCAGCATGACTAGCGTTGGGGACGAG.

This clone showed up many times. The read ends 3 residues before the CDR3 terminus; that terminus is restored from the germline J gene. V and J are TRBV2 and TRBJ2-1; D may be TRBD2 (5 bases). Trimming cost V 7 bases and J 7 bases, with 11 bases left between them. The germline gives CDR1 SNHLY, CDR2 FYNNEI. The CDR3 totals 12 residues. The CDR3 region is CASKLPGNEQFF. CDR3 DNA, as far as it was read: TGTGCCAGCAAACTCCCGGGGAATGAG.

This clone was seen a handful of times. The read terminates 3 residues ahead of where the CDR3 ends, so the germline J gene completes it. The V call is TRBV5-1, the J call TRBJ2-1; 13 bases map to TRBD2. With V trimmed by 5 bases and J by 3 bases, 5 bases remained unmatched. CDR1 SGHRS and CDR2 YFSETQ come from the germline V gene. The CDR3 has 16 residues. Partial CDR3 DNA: TGCGCCAGCAGACCGAGGACTAGCGGGGGCTACAATGAG. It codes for CASRPRTSGGYNE. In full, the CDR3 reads CASRPRTSGGYNEQFF. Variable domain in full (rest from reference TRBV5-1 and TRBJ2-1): KAGVTQTPRYLIKTRGQQVTLSCSPISGHRSVSWYQQTPGQGLQFLFEYFSETQRNKGNFPGRFSGRQFSNSRSEMNVSTLELGDSALYLCASRPRTSGGYNEQFFGPGTRLTVL.

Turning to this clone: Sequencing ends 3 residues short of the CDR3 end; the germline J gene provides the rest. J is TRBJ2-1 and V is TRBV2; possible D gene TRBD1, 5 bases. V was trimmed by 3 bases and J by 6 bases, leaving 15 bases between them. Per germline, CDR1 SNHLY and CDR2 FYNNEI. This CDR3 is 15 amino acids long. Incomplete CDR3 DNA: TGTGCCAGCAGTGACAGGGTTTTGTCATCCAATGAG. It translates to CASSDRVLSSNE. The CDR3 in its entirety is CASSDRVLSSNEQFF.

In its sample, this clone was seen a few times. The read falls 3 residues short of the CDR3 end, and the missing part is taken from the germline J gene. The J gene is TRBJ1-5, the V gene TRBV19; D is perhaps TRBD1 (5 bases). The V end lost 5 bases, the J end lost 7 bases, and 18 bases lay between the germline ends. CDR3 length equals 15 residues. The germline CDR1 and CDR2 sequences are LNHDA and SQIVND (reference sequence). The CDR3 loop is CASSPPGGRGQPQHF. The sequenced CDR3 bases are TGTGCCAGTAGTCCACCCGGGGGTAGGGGACAGCCC.

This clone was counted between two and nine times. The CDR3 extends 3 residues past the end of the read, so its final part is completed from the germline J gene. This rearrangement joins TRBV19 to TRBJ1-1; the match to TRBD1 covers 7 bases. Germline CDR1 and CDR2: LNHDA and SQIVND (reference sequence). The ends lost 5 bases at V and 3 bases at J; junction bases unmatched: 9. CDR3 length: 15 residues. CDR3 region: CASSWTGLGDTEAFF. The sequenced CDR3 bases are TGTGCCAGTAGTTGGACAGGCTTGGGAGACACTGAA.

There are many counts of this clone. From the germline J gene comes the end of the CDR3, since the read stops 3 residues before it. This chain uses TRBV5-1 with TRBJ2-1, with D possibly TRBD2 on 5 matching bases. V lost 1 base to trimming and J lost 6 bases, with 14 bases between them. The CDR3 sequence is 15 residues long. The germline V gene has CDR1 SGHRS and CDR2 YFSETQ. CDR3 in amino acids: CASSLSFSGFNEQFF. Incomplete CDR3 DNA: TGCGCCAGCAGCTTGTCCTTCTCGGGGTTCAATGAG.

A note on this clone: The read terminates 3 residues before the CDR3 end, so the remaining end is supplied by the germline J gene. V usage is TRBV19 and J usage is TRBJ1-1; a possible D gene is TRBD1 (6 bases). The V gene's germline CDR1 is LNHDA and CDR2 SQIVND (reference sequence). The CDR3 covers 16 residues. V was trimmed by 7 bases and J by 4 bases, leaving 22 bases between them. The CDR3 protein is CASTEKRPQGTTEAFF. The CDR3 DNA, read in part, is TGTGCCAGTACGGAAAAAAGGCCACAGGGAACCACTGAA.

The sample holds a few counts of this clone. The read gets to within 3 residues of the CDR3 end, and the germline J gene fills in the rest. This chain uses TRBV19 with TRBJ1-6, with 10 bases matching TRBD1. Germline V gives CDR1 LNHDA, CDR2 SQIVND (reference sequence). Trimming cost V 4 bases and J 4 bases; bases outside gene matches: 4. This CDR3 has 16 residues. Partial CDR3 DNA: TGTGCCAGTAGTAGCGGACAGGGGGGATATAATTCACCC. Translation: CASSSGQGGYNSP. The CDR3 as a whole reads CASSSGQGGYNSPLHF.

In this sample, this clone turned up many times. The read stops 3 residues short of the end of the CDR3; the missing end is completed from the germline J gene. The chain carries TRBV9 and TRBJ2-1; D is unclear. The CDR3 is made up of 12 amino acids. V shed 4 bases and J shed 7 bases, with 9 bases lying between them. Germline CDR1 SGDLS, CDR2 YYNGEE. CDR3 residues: CASSPRWNEQFF. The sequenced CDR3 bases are TGTGCCAGCAGCCCCCGGTGGAATGAG. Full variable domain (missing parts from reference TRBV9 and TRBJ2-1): DSGVTQTPKHLITATGQRVTLRCSPRSGDLSVYWYQQSLDQGLQFLIQYYNGEERAKGNILERFSAQQFPDLHSELNLSSLELGDSALYFCASSPRWNEQFFGPGTRLTVL.

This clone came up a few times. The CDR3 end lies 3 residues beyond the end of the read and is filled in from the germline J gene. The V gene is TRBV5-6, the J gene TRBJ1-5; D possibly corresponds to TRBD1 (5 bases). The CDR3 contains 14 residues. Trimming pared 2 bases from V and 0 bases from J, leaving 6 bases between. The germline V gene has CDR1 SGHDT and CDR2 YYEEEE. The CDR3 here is CASSFRASNQPQHF. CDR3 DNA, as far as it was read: TGTGCCAGCAGCTTCAGGGCTAGCAATCAGCCC.